One TCR beta chain is described in this entry. The antigen remains unidentified. It was genomic DNA that served as the template for profiling TCR beta VDJ and CDR3. TCRdb redid the calling of the reads with MiXCR, one entry per CDR3 protein. The sample carries 150,000 to 200,000 distinct CDR3 sequences, about 60% recorded once. This sample is part of a study of CD8+CD57+ T cells in acquired aplastic anemia. Notes on the study in general: Overlap between patients and controls comprised just under 30 CD8+ CDR3 sequences.

Whoever was chosen for sequencing had shown CD8+CD57+ cell expansion by flow cytometry. This CDR3 has 16 residues. With V trimmed by 7 bases and J by 7 bases, 10 bases remained unmatched. CDR1 SGDLS and CDR2 YYNGEE come from the germline V gene. V is TRBV9 and J is TRBJ1-6; 11 bases align to TRBD1. The TCR was taken from a human donor with aplastic anemia. Sample: sorted CD4+, CD8+, or CD8+CD57+ T cells (not recorded which) from PBMCs. The CDR3 DNA sequence: TGTGCCAGCGGCCCGTCGGACAGGGGGCACAATTCACCCCTCCACTTT. Amino acids: CASGPSDRGHNSPLHF.